The clone carrying this T cell receptor beta chain showed up just once. J lost 3 bases, V lost 3 bases, and 2 bases had no gene match. There are 14 residues in the CDR3. Per the germline V gene, CDR1 is SGHRS and CDR2 is YFSETQ. The data were obtained in a study of siplizumab effects on memory and regulatory T cells. Assay used: immunoSEQ multiplex PCR; TCRdb lists only in-frame clones, some missing. The sample holds about 120,000 clones, approximately 92% seen once. The specimen was non-Treg CD4+ T cells sorted from blood. The chain employs TRBV5-1 and TRBJ2-3; 9 bases match TRBD1. The sequence was obtained from a human donor in good health. CDR3 nucleotides: TGCGCCAGCAGCTCGGACAGGGGTACAGATACGCAGTATTTT. As protein: CASSSDRGTDTQYF.